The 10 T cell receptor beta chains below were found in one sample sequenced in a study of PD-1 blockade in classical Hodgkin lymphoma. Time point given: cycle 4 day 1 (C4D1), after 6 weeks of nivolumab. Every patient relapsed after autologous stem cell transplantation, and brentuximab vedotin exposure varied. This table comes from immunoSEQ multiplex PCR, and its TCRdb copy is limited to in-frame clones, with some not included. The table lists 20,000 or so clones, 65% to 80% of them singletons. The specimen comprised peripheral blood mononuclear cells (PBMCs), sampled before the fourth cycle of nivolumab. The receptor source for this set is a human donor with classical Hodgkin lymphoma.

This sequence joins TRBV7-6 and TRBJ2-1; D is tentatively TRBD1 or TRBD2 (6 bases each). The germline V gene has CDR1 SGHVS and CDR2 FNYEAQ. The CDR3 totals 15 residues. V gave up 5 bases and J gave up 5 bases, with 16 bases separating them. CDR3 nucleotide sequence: TGTGCCAGCAGCGCGGGGCACAGGGTGGACAATGAGCAGTTCTTC. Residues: CASSAGHRVDNEQFF.

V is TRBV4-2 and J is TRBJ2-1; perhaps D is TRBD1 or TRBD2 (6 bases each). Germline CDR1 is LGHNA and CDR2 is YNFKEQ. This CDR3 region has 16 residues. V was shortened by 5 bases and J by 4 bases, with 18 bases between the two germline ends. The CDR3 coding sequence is TGTGCCAGCAGCTTGTTGGGGGGCCCAAGGTACAATGAGCAGTTCTTC. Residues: CASSLLGGPRYNEQFF.

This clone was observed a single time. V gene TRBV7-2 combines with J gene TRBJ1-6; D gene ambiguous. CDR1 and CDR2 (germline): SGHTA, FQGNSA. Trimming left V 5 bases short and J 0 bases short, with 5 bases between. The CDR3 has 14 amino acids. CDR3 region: CASSLSSYNSPLHF. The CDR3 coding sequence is TGTGCCAGCAGCCTTAGCTCCTATAATTCACCCCTCCACTTT.

Written as DNA, the CDR3 is TGTGCCAGCAGCCCCATCGGGAGGGCCATCGGGGAGCTGTTTTTT. It yields the protein CASSPIGRAIGELFF. The chain uses TRBV11-2 and TRBJ2-2, with 8 bases fitting TRBD2. Trimming at V came to 5 bases and at J to 7 bases, leaving 9 bases not matched to a gene. Germline V gene data show CDR1 as SGHAT and CDR2 as FQNNGV. The CDR3 consists of 15 residues.

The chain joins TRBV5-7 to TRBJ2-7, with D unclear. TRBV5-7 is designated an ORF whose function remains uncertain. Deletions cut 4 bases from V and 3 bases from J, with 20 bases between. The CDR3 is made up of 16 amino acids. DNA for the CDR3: TGTGCCAGCAGCCCTCCCCAGAGAAAGGTACTCTACGAGCAGTACTTC. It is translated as CASSPPQRKVLYEQYF.

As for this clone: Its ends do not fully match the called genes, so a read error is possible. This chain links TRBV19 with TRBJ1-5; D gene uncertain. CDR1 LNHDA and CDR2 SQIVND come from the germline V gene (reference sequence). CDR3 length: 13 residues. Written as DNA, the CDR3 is TGTGCCAGCAGTATAAATGGCCCTCAGCCCCAGCATTTT. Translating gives CASSINGPQPQHF.

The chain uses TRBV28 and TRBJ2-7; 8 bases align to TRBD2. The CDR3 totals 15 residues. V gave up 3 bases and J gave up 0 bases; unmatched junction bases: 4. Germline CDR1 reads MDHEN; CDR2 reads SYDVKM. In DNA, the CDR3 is TGTGCCAGCAGTTTTATTAGCGGGGTCTCCTACGAGCAGTACTTC. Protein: CASSFISGVSYEQYF.

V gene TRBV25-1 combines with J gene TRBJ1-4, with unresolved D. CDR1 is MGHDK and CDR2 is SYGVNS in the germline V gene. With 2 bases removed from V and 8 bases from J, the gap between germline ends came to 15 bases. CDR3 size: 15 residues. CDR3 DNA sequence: TGTGCCAGCAGTGAACCAGGCAGCCAAGCGGAAAAACTGTTTTTT. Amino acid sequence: CASSEPGSQAEKLFF. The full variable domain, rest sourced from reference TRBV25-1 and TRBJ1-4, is EADIYQTPRYLVIGTGKKITLECSQTMGHDKMYWYQQDPGMELHLIHYSYGVNSTEKGDLSSESTVSRIRTEHFPLTLESARPSHTSQYLCASSEPGSQAEKLFFGSGTQLSVL.

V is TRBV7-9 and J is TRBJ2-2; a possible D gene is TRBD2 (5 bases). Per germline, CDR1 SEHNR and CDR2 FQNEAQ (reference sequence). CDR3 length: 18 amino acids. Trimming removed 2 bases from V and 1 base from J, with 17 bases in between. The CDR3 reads CASSLTVLLAGNTGELFF. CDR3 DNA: TGTGCCAGCAGCTTAACAGTCCTCTTGGCGGGGAACACCGGGGAGCTGTTTTTT.

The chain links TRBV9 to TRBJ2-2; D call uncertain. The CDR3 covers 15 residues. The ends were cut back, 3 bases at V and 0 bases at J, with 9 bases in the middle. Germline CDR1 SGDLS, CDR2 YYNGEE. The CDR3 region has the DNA TGTGCCAGCAGCGAGACTTGGCCGAACACCGGGGAGCTGTTTTTT. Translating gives CASSETWPNTGELFF.